Sequencing of this TCR beta chain was carried out in a study of high-grade serous ovarian cancer treatment subgroups. For the study at large: Samples averaged about 15,000 reads and roughly 7,500 unique TCR beta rearrangements.

TCRdb's table, derived via immunoSEQ multiplex PCR, lists solely in-frame clones and lacks some. There are a few thousand clones in the sample; about 80% occur only once, and 20% to 25% lies in the top ten. Tumor samples were obtained before definitive surgery or chemotherapy. By sample fraction, this clone is large. V lost 4 bases and J lost 3; bases outside the gene matches: 8. The CDR3 has 15 amino acids. Germline CDR1 reads SGHNT; CDR2 reads YYREEE (reference sequence). The TCR originated in a human donor with high-grade serous ovarian cancer. Input material: tumor tissue. The chain links TRBV5-4 to TRBJ2-7; 9 nucleotides align to TRBD1. The CDR3 is CASSASGTGLYEQYF. In DNA, the CDR3 is TGTGCCAGCAGCGCGTCCGGGACAGGGCTCTACGAGCAGTACTTC.